These 12 T cell receptor beta chains were sequenced from one sample in a study of OX40 agonist ivuxolimab in advanced cancers. The library was prepared using the immunoSEQ multiplex PCR assay. TCRdb obtained this table from immuneACCESS and retained in-frame rearrangements with V and J assigned. These tables miss some clones; where compared with another copy, unresolved V genes account for less than half of the shortfall, and the remainder is unexplained. This sample gives over 75,000 clones in total; approximately 91% of them show up just once. The top ten clonotypes cover around 0.35% of the sample. The sample was CD4+ or CD8+ T cells sorted from blood, taken in a trial of the OX40 agonist ivuxolimab. Receptors originate from an adult with an advanced solid tumor such as melanoma, head and neck, liver or kidney cancer.

CDR3 nucleotides: TGTGCCAGCAGCTTAGGGTCCACAGGGGGTCAGGAGACCCAGTACTTC. This encodes CASSLGSTGGQETQYF. The chain uses TRBV7-9 and TRBJ2-5; the match to TRBD1 covers 8 bases. Germline V gives CDR1 SEHNR, CDR2 FQNEAQ (reference sequence). V gave up 1 base and J gave up 5 bases; unmatched junction bases: 9. This CDR3 has 16 residues.

The chain is built from TRBV4-3 and TRBJ2-5; D may correspond to TRBD1 or TRBD2 (5 bases each). Trimming shortened V by 0 bases and J by 11 bases, and 13 bases separated the two germline ends. The CDR3 length is 13 residues. CDR1 is LGHNA and CDR2 is YSLEER in the germline V gene. The CDR3 DNA follows: TGCGCCAGCAGCCAAGATCATGGGGGTGTTCAGTACTTC. Translation: CASSQDHGGVQYF.

This chain links TRBV18 with TRBJ2-5; D might be TRBD2 (5 bases). Trimming cost V 6 bases and J 0 bases, with 11 bases left between them. This CDR3 spans 14 amino acids. The germline gives CDR1 KGHSH, CDR2 LQKENI. The CDR3 loop reads CASSPGLNQETQYF. The CDR3 DNA reads TGTGCCAGCTCCCCCGGACTGAACCAAGAGACCCAGTACTTC.

This clone was detected once. The V call is TRBV4-1, the J call TRBJ2-7; 7 bases are a match to TRBD2. The ends lost 0 bases at V and 3 bases at J; junction bases unmatched: 8. Looked up from germline, CDR1 is MGHRA and CDR2 is YSYEKL. This CDR3 is 16 amino acids long. CDR3 in DNA: TGCGCCAGCAGCCAAGAGAAGGTGGGAGGGTACTACGAGCAGTACTTC. Its translation: CASSQEKVGGYYEQYF.

The gene calls are TRBV19 and TRBJ2-7, with TRBD1 identical over 8 bases. CDR3 size: 15 residues. Germline V gives CDR1 LNHDA, CDR2 SQIVND (reference sequence). Trimming cost V 5 bases and J 7 bases; bases outside gene matches: 13. The CDR3 is CASSGTGGIREEQYF. For the CDR3, the DNA is TGTGCCAGTAGTGGAACAGGGGGGATAAGGGAAGAGCAGTACTTC.

The V and J genes are TRBV27 and TRBJ2-4; D may match TRBD1 or TRBD2 (5 bases each). Germline V gene data show CDR1 as MNHEY and CDR2 as SMNVEV (reference sequence). The ends were cut back, 6 bases at V and 3 bases at J, with 12 bases in the middle. The CDR3 totals 14 residues. The CDR3 loop is CASRALDSKNIQYF. The CDR3 nucleotides read TGTGCCAGCAGGGCACTAGACAGCAAAAACATTCAGTACTTC.

V and J are TRBV4-3 and TRBJ2-7, with 8 bases identical to TRBD2. The V gene end was trimmed by 2 bases and the J gene end by 5 bases; junction bases not matched to a gene: 8. Germline loops: CDR1 LGHNA, CDR2 YSLEER. The CDR3 contains 15 residues. The CDR3 DNA is TGCGCCAGCAGCCAAACGGCGGGAGGCCCGAACGAGCAGTACTTC. The encoded protein is CASSQTAGGPNEQYF.

The V and J genes are TRBV7-6 and TRBJ2-2, with 7 bases lining up with TRBD1. The germline V gene encodes CDR1 SGHVS and CDR2 FNYEAQ. The CDR3 contains 16 residues. V gave up 3 bases and J gave up 0 bases; unmatched junction bases: 4. CDR3 region: CASSFLGGANTGELFF. CDR3 DNA: TGTGCCAGCAGCTTTTTAGGGGGCGCGAACACCGGGGAGCTGTTTTTT.

The J gene is TRBJ2-2, the V gene TRBV7-2, with 7 bases identical to TRBD2. The CDR3 sequence is 15 residues long. The germline gives CDR1 SGHTA, CDR2 FQGNSA. The V gene end was trimmed by 6 bases and the J gene end by 2 bases; junction bases not matched to a gene: 6. The CDR3 sequence is CASRTPGLNTGELFF. The CDR3 nucleotides are TGTGCCAGCAGAACACCGGGACTAAACACCGGGGAGCTGTTTTTT.

This chain links TRBV5-1 with TRBJ2-4; weak D call: TRBD1 (6 bases). Germline CDR1 reads SGHRS; CDR2 reads YFSETQ. Trimming took 2 bases from V and 11 from J, leaving 11 bases between them. This CDR3 contains 12 residues. The CDR3 nucleotides are TGCGCCAGCAGCTTTGACAGGACCGTTCAGTACTTC. It is translated as CASSFDRTVQYF. Together with reference TRBV5-1 and TRBJ2-4, the CDR3 gives the full variable domain: KAGVTQTPRYLIKTRGQQVTLSCSPISGHRSVSWYQQTPGQGLQFLFEYFSETQRNKGNFPGRFSGRQFSNSRSEMNVSTLELGDSALYLCASSFDRTVQYFGAGTRLSVL.

CDR3 amino acids: CASSALAGGSYNEQFF. The CDR3 region has the DNA TGTGCCAGCAGCGCCCTAGCGGGAGGTAGCTACAATGAGCAGTTCTTC. The rearrangement joins TRBV9 to TRBJ2-1, with 11 bases aligning to TRBD2. The CDR3 is 16 amino acids. The junction had 5 bases not matched to a gene; V was cut back by 3 bases and J by 3 bases. The germline V gene encodes CDR1 SGDLS and CDR2 YYNGEE.

This clone was detected only a few times. This CDR3 reads CASTPAATDTQYF. The CDR3 DNA sequence: TGTGCCAGCACCCCCGCCGCAACAGATACGCAGTATTTT. The chain recombines TRBV28 with TRBJ2-3; D is ambiguous. The CDR3 loop spans 13 amino acids. The V gene's germline CDR1 is MDHEN and CDR2 SYDVKM. The germline V and J ends were trimmed by 7 bases and 3 bases, with 11 bases remaining between them.